This T cell receptor beta chain was found in a study of shared clonotypes between healthy human individuals. CD8 cells classed as naive were CD45RO-negative and positively selected for CCR7, excluding terminally differentiated effector memory CD45RA+ cells. CDR1 and CDR2 from the germline V gene are SGHDT and YYEEEE. This CDR3 is built from 16 residues. Trimming pared 0 bases from V and 4 bases from J, leaving 16 bases between. TCRdb's copy holds only in-frame clones and misses some; the assay was immunoSEQ multiplex PCR. The sample records about 2.2 million clones, around 95% being singletons. This clonotype originated in a man between 18 and 35 years old in good health. Some clones in this sample may be carry-over from other donors' samples. The V call is TRBV5-6, the J call TRBJ1-2; a possible D gene is TRBD1 (5 bases). Input material: naive CD8+ T cells from PBMCs. The CDR3 DNA is TGTGCCAGCAGCTTGGGGGACCGCTTCGCCGGCTATGGCTACACCTTC. Protein product: CASSLGDRFAGYGYTF. Full variable domain (missing parts from reference TRBV5-6 and TRBJ1-2): DAGVTQSPTHLIKTRGQQVTLRCSPKSGHDTVSWYQQALGQGPQFIFQYYEEEERQRGNFPDRFSGHQFPNYSSELNVNALLLGDSALYLCASSLGDRFAGYGYTFGSGTRLTVV.